The 5 T cell receptor beta chains below come from one sample, sequenced in a study of brain metastases from non-small cell lung cancer. The repertoire was sequenced with immunoSEQ multiplex PCR; TCRdb's copy has only in-frame clones and lacks some. The sample has more than 1,000 clones, approximately 80% seen once. Sequencing was carried out using tissue from a brain metastasis. The source is a donor at least 40 years old with non-small cell lung cancer.

This chain links TRBV5-1 with TRBJ2-3; 8 nucleotides match TRBD1. This CDR3 has 16 residues. V was pared by 0 bases and J by 3 bases, with 6 bases of the junction left unmatched. Germline V lookup: CDR1 SGHRS, CDR2 YFSETQ. CDR3 DNA: TGCGCCAGCAGCTTGGAAGGCAGGGGGCGAACAGATACGCAGTATTTT. Its protein is CASSLEGRGRTDTQYF.

A single count supports this clone. V usage is TRBV19 and J usage is TRBJ2-1; D call uncertain. V lost 2 bases and J lost 0, with 11 bases in between. CDR1 is LNHDA and CDR2 is SQIVND in the germline V gene (reference sequence). CDR3 length: 16 amino acids. CDR3 in DNA: TGTGCCAGTAGTATAAAGAGCAAGAGCTCCTACAATGAGCAGTTCTTC. Protein: CASSIKSKSSYNEQFF.

About this clone: In the same sample, other DNA sequences code for this CDR3. The chain links TRBV16 to TRBJ1-1; D is ambiguous. This CDR3 is 15 amino acids long. Germline V gene lookup returns CDR1 KGHSY and CDR2 FQNENV. The ends were cut back, 0 bases at V and 0 bases at J, with 8 bases in the middle. CDR3 nucleotides: TGTGCCAGCAGCCAATCGGGGAGCATGAACACTGAAGCTTTCTTT. Its translation: CASSQSGSMNTEAFF.

With respect to this clone: A far larger clone is one base from this, pointing to a likely read error. The chain has TRBV24-1 and TRBJ1-4; D is uncertain. The CDR3 runs to 8 residues. The germline CDR1 and CDR2 sequences are KGHDR and SFDVKD. CDR3 sequence reads: CAISVRVF. In nucleotides, the CDR3 is TGTGCCATCAGTGTTAGGGTTTTT.

Comments on this clone: Possible read error: a much larger clone is one base away. CDR3 nucleotides: TGTGCCAGCAGTAAGTGGCCATCGTATTTT. Its translation: CASSKWPSYF. The V call is TRBV6-5, the J call TRBJ2-3, with unresolved D. Trimming removed 5 bases at V and 14 bases at J, with 11 bases between. Germline CDR1 and CDR2: MNHEY and SVGAGI. The CDR3 runs to 10 residues.